The entry that follows covers one TCR beta chain sequence. The antigen is unknown. Generated by immunoSEQ multiplex PCR, the TCRdb table keeps only in-frame clones and is missing some. This sample has fewer than 40,000 clones; roughly 91% occur once, and the top ten carry about 2.9%. The data derive from a study of T cells in localized non-small cell lung cancer. The V end was cut by 0 bases, the J end by 0 bases, with 9 bases between. Germline-derived CDR1 and CDR2 are SGHVS and FNYEAQ. The CDR3 is 16 residues long. The study's findings and limits: Longer survival (overall) was linked to higher T cell density in blood.

This specimen was peripheral blood, taken before any cancer treatment. The sequence derives from a female donor older than 55 with stage I lung adenocarcinoma. This chain uses TRBV7-6 with TRBJ1-3; D gene ambiguous. CDR3 sequence (DNA): TGTGCCAGCAGCTTAGCCGCAATTAGCTCTGGAAACACCATATATTTT. Translating it yields CASSLAAISSGNTIYF.